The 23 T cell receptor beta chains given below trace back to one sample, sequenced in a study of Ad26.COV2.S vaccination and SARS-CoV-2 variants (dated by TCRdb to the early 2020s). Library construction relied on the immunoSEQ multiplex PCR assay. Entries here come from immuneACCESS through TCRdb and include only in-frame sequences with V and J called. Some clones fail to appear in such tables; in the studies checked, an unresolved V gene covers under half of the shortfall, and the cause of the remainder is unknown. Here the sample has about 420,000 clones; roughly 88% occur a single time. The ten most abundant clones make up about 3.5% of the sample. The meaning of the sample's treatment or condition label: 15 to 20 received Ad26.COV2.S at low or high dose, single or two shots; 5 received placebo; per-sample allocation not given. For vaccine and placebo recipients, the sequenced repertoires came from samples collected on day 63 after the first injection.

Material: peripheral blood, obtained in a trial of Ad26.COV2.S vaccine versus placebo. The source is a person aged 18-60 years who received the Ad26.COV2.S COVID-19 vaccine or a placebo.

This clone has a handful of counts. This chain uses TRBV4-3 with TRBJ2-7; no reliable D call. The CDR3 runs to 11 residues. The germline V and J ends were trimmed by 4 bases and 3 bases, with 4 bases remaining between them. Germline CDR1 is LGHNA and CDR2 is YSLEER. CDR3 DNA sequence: TGCGCCAGCAGCCGAGGCTACGAGCAGTACTTC. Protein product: CASSRGYEQYF.

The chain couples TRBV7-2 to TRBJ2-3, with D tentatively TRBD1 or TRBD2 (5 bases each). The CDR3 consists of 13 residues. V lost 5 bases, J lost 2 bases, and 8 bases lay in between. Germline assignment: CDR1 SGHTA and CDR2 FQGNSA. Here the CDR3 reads CASSVGTTDTQYF. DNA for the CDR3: TGTGCCAGCAGCGTAGGGACCACAGATACGCAGTATTTT.

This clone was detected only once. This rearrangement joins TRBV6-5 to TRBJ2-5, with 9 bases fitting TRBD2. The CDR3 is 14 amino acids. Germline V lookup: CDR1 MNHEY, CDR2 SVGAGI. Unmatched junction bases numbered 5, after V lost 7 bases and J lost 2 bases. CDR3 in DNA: TGTGCCAGCAATCCTAGCGGGATTCAAGAGACCCAGTACTTC. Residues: CASNPSGIQETQYF.

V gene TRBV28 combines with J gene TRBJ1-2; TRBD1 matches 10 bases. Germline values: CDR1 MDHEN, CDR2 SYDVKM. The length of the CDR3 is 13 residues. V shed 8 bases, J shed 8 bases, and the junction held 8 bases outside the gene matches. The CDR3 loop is CASGTGVGGGYTF. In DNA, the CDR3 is TGTGCCAGCGGGACAGGGGTAGGAGGGGGCTACACCTTC.

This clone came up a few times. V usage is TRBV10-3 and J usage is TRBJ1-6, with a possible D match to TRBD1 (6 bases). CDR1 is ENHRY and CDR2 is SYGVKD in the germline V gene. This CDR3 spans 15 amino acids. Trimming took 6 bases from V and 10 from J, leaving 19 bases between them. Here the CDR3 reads CAIRHQQGAESPLHF. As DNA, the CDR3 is TGTGCCATCAGGCACCAACAGGGAGCGGAATCACCCCTCCACTTT.

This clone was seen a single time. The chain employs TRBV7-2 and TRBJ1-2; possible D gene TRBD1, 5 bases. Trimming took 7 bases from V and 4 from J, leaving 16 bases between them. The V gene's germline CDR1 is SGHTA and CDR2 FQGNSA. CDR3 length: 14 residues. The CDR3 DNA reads TGTGCCAGCAACCGGGACTCCCGAGGCTATGGCTACACCTTC. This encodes CASNRDSRGYGYTF.

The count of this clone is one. CDR3 DNA: TGTGCCAGCAGCCCCCCGGGAGGGCGCGAGCAGTACTTC. Translating it yields CASSPPGGREQYF. The chain is built from TRBV7-8 and TRBJ2-7; 8 bases fit TRBD2. The V and J ends lost 5 bases and 6 bases, in that order; junction bases with no gene match: 6. CDR3 length: 13 residues. CDR1 and CDR2 from the germline V gene are SGHVS and FQNEAQ.

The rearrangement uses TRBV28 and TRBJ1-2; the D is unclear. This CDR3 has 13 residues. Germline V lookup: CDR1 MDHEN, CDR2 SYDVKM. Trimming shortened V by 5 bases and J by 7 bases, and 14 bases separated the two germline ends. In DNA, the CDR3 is TGTGCCAGCAGTATCGGACCGGTTTTTGGCTACACCTTC. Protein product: CASSIGPVFGYTF.

The CDR3 loop reads CAISDRPSNTEAFF. Here the CDR3 DNA reads TGTGCCATCAGTGACAGACCAAGCAACACTGAAGCTTTCTTT. This sequence joins TRBV10-3 and TRBJ1-1; D gene uncertain. Per germline, CDR1 ENHRY and CDR2 SYGVKD. The CDR3 sequence is 14 residues long. V was trimmed by 3 bases and J by 2 bases, leaving 10 bases between them.

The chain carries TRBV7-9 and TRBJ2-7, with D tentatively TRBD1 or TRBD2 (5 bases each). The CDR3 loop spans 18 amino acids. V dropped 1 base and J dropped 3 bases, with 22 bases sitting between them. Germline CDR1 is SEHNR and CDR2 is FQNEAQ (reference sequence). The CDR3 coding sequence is TGTGCCAGCAGCTTAGGAAGGGGTGGGTTCGGGGACGGCTACGAGCAGTACTTC. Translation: CASSLGRGGFGDGYEQYF.

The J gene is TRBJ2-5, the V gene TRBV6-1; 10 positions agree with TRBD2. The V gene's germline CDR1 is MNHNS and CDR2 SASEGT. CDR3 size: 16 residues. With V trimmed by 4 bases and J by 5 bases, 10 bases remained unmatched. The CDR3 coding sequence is TGTGCCAGCAGTGTAGCGGGGGGTGCCCTCGGCGAGACCCAGTACTTC. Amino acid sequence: CASSVAGGALGETQYF.

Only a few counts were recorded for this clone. CDR3 loop: CASKGASYEQYF. CDR3 coding DNA: TGTGCCAGCAAGGGGGCCTCCTACGAGCAGTACTTC. V gene TRBV7-2 combines with J gene TRBJ2-7; 7 positions agree with TRBD1. The CDR3 is 12 amino acids. Germline CDR1 reads SGHTA; CDR2 reads FQGNSA. The trim removed 7 bases at V and 0 bases at J, leaving 0 bases unmatched. Based on the CDR3 plus reference TRBV7-2 and TRBJ2-7, the full variable domain is GAGVSQSPSNKVTEKGKDVELRCDPISGHTALYWYRQSLGQGLEFLIYFQGNSAPDKSGLPSDRFSAERTGGSVSTLTIQRTQQEDSAVYLCASKGASYEQYFGPGTRLTVT.

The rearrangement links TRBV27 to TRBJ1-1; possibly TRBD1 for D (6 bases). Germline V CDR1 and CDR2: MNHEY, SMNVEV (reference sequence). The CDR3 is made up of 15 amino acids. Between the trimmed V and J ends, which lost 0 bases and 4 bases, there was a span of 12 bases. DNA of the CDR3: TGTGCCAGCAGTTTATCGCCAGGGGTGAGCACTGAAGCTTTCTTT. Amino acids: CASSLSPGVSTEAFF.

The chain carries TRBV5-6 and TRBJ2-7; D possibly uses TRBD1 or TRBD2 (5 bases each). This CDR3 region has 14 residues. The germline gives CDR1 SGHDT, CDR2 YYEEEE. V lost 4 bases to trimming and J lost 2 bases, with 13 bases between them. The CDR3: CASSPPGRPYEQYF. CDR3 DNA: TGTGCCAGCAGCCCACCGGGACGACCCTACGAGCAGTACTTC.

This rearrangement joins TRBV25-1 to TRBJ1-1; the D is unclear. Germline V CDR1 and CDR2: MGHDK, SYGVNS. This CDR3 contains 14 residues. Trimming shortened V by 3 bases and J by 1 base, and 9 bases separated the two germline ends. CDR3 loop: CASSDRRTNTEAFF. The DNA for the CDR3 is TGTGCCAGCAGTGACCGCCGGACGAACACTGAAGCTTTCTTT.

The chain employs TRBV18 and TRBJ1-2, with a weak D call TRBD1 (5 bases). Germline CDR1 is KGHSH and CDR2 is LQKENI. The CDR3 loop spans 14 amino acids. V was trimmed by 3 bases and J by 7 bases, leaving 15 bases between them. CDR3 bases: TGTGCCAGCTCACCTTTGGCCCAGGGAGGTGGCTACACCTTC. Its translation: CASSPLAQGGGYTF.

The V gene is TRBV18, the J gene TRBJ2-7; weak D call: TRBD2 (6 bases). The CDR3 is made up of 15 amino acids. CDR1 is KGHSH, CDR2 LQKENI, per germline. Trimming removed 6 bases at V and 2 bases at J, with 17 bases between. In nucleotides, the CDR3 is TGTGCCAGCTCGCAAACCGGGACGGGAGCCTACGAGCAGTACTTC. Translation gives CASSQTGTGAYEQYF.

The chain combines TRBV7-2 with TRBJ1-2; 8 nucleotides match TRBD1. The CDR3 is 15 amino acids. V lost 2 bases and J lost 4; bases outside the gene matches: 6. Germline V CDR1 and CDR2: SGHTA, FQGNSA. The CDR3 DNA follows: TGTGCCAGCAGCTTATCGCAGGGGGCCGTCTATGGCTACACCTTC. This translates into CASSLSQGAVYGYTF. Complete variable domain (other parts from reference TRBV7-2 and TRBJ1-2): GAGVSQSPSNKVTEKGKDVELRCDPISGHTALYWYRQSLGQGLEFLIYFQGNSAPDKSGLPSDRFSAERTGGSVSTLTIQRTQQEDSAVYLCASSLSQGAVYGYTFGSGTRLTVV.

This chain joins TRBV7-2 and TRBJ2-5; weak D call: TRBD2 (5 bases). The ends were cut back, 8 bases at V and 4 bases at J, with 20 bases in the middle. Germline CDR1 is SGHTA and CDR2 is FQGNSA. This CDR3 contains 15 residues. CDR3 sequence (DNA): TGTGCCAGCTCCCTACCTCGGCGGGCGGGAGAGACCCAGTACTTC. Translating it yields CASSLPRRAGETQYF. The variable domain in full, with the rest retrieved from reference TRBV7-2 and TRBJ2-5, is GAGVSQSPSNKVTEKGKDVELRCDPISGHTALYWYRQSLGQGLEFLIYFQGNSAPDKSGLPSDRFSAERTGGSVSTLTIQRTQQEDSAVYLCASSLPRRAGETQYFGPGTRLLVL.

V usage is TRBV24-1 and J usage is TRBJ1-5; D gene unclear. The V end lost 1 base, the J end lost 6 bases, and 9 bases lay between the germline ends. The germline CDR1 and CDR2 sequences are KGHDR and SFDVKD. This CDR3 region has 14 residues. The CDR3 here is CATSDFRTSQPQHF. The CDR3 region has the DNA TGTGCCACCAGTGATTTCAGGACCTCTCAGCCCCAGCATTTT.

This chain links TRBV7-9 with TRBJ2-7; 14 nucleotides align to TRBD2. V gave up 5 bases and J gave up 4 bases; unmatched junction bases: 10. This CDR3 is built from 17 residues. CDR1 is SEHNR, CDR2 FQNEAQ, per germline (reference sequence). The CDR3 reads CASSPGGLAGASYEQYF. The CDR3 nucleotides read TGTGCCAGCAGCCCAGGGGGACTAGCGGGGGCGTCTTACGAGCAGTACTTC. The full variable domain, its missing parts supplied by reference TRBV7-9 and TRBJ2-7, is DTGVSQNPRHKITKRGQNVTFRCDPISEHNRLYWYRQTLGQGPEFLTYFQNEAQLEKSRLLSDRFSAERPKGSFSTLEIQRTEQGDSAMYLCASSPGGLAGASYEQYFGPGTRLTVT.

DNA of the CDR3: TGTGCCAGCAGTTCGGGGGAGATAAGGCACTATGGCTACACCTTC. Protein sequence: CASSSGEIRHYGYTF. J is TRBJ1-2 and V is TRBV6-6; possible D gene TRBD1, 5 bases. Deletions cut 4 bases from V and 3 bases from J, with 15 bases between. The CDR3 runs to 15 residues. CDR1 MNHNY and CDR2 SVGAGI come from the germline V gene (reference sequence).

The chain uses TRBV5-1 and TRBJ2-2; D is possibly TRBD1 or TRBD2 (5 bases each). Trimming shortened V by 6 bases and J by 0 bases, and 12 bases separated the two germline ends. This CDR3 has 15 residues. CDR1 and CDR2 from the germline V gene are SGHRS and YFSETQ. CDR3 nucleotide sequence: TGCGCCAGCAAAACCGGGACCGCGAACACCGGGGAGCTGTTTTTT. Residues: CASKTGTANTGELFF.